This section outlines one TCR beta chain sequence together with its context. Profiling relied on immunoSEQ multiplex PCR, and the TCRdb table lists in-frame clones only, not all of them. This sample has approximately 68,000 clones, with approximately 89% found just once. These data belong to a study of OX40 agonist ivuxolimab in advanced cancers. Study-level background: At 0.01 to 10 mg/kg, ivuxolimab was administered intravenously to patients every 2 weeks.

This sample comprised CD4+ or CD8+ T cells sorted from blood, obtained in a trial of the OX40 agonist ivuxolimab. This receptor was identified in an adult with an advanced solid tumor such as melanoma, head and neck, liver or kidney cancer.

CDR3 sequence (DNA): TGTGCCAGCAGGGGGGGGAAATTTCAAGAGACCCAGTACTTC. As protein: CASRGGKFQETQYF. This chain joins TRBV2 and TRBJ2-5; 7 bases fit TRBD2. This CDR3 contains 14 residues. Germline V CDR1 and CDR2: SNHLY, FYNNEI. The trim removed 6 bases at V and 2 bases at J, leaving 6 bases unmatched. Filled out from reference TRBV2 and TRBJ2-5, the complete variable domain reads EPEVTQTPSHQVTQMGQEVILRCVPISNHLYFYWYRQILGQKVEFLVSFYNNEISEKSEIFDDQFSVERPDGSNFTLKIRSTKLEDSAMYFCASRGGKFQETQYFGPGTRLLVL.